This TCR beta chain was observed in a study of blood T cell repertoires in COVID-19. The wider study: Sources were T cells, B-cell-depleted T cells, or PBMCs; the material itself was cDNA or gDNA.

In the case of this clone: Other nucleotide sequences from this sample produce the same CDR3.

The V and J ends lost 3 bases and 2 bases, in that order; junction bases with no gene match: 1. In germline, CDR1 is SGDLS, CDR2 YYNGEE. The CDR3 runs to 13 residues. The method was immunoSEQ multiplex PCR; TCRdb's version includes in-frame clones alone and lacks a portion of them. Here the sample spans 350,000 or so clones, approximately 89% being singletons. The chain recombines TRBV9 with TRBJ1-2, with 7 bases lining up with TRBD1. The sequenced material came from peripheral blood. The clonotype was recovered from a woman in her 30s with COVID-19, enrolled during active disease. The CDR3 DNA sequence: TGTGCCAGCAGCGCGACAGGGAACTATGGCTACACCTTC. Protein product: CASSATGNYGYTF.